One and the same sample provided the 20 T cell receptor beta chains below, sequenced in a study of Graves' ophthalmopathy and Graves' hyperthyroidism. Researchers took RNA transcripts and amplified TCR beta CDR3 regions from them. Second-round multiplex PCR came after first-round RT-PCR with HTBI primers. One entry per CDR3 protein, called by TCRdb with MiXCR from the multiplex PCR reads. The sample contains about 740,000 distinct CDR3 sequences, 40% of which appear only once. Sample: peripheral blood. Receptors originate from an adult man with Graves' ophthalmopathy.

The J gene is TRBJ1-2, the V gene TRBV5-4, with TRBD1 identical over 10 bases. This CDR3 is built from 14 residues. The trim removed 5 bases at V and 8 bases at J, leaving 9 bases unmatched. CDR1 and CDR2 from the germline V gene are SGHNT and YYREEE (reference sequence). CDR3 loop: CASRRDRGVEGYTF. DNA for the CDR3: TGTGCCAGCAGGCGGGACAGGGGAGTTGAGGGCTACACCTTC.

The chain is built from TRBV14 and TRBJ2-3; the match to TRBD2 covers 7 bases. CDR1 SGHDN and CDR2 FVKESK come from the germline V gene. The CDR3 runs 18 residues. Trimming at V came to 6 bases and at J to 0 bases, leaving 15 bases not matched to a gene. DNA of the CDR3: TGTGCCAGCAGTTCTCGGAATACAGCGGGGACTAGCACAGATACGCAGTATTTT. Translating it yields CASSSRNTAGTSTDTQYF.

CDR3 residues: CAIGYRLAGGPNTGELFF. Here the CDR3 DNA reads TGTGCCATCGGCTATCGACTAGCGGGAGGACCGAACACCGGGGAGCTGTTTTTT. This rearrangement joins TRBV10-3 to TRBJ2-2, with TRBD2 identical over 13 bases. V lost 8 bases to trimming and J lost 0 bases; unmatched junction nucleotides: 9. The CDR3 is made up of 18 amino acids. Germline V CDR1 and CDR2: ENHRY, SYGVKD.

V is TRBV7-2 and J is TRBJ1-1; a possible D gene is TRBD1 (6 bases). V lost 4 bases and J 10 bases, leaving 19 bases between the germline ends. CDR1 and CDR2 (germline): SGHTA, FQGNSA. This CDR3 comprises 14 residues. The CDR3 region is CASSSNTGLAGAFF. In DNA, the CDR3 is TGTGCCAGCAGCTCGAATACAGGGCTTGCTGGAGCTTTCTTT.

The V call is TRBV5-4, the J call TRBJ1-6; 11 nucleotides agree with TRBD1. With V trimmed by 7 bases and J by 7 bases, 7 bases remained unmatched. The CDR3 covers 15 residues. From germline, CDR1 is SGHNT and CDR2 YYREEE (reference sequence). The CDR3 spells CASAGTGGNNSPLHF. DNA for the CDR3: TGTGCCAGCGCCGGGACAGGGGGTAACAATTCACCCCTCCACTTT.

This chain links TRBV7-6 with TRBJ1-1; 8 bases agree with TRBD1. The CDR3 extends over 18 amino acids. Germline CDR1 is SGHVS and CDR2 is FNYEAQ. Trimming removed 5 bases from V and 0 bases from J; junction bases left unmatched: 14. The CDR3 reads CASSKLPGQGLMNTEAFF. The CDR3 DNA reads as TGTGCCAGCAGCAAATTACCCGGACAGGGATTGATGAACACTGAAGCTTTCTTT.

The CDR3 here is CSASPGLAGKSSYEQYF. Written as DNA, the CDR3 is TGCAGTGCTAGTCCCGGACTAGCGGGGAAGAGCTCCTACGAGCAGTACTTC. The chain has TRBV20-1 and TRBJ2-7, with TRBD2 identical over 12 bases. With V trimmed by 3 bases and J by 0 bases, 9 bases remained unmatched. CDR1 DFQATT and CDR2 SNEGSKA come from the germline V gene (reference sequence). The CDR3 runs to 17 residues.

On this clonotype: This could be a read error, since a much larger clone is one nucleotide away. The V and J genes are TRBV6-5 and TRBJ1-2; D is perhaps TRBD1 (6 bases). From germline, CDR1 is MNHEY and CDR2 SVGAGI. V lost 5 bases and J 6 bases, leaving 16 bases between the germline ends. The CDR3 covers 14 residues. The chain's CDR3 is CASSESRQGNGYTF. CDR3 coding DNA: TGTGCCAGCAGTGAGTCGAGGCAGGGGAATGGCTACACCTTC.

This clonotype was seen a handful of times. The chain employs TRBV29-1 and TRBJ2-3, with D uncertain. The V gene lost 2 bases and the J gene lost 4 bases, with 10 bases spanning the gap. Per the germline V gene, CDR1 is SQVTM and CDR2 is ANQGSEA. The CDR3 sequence is 13 residues long. The CDR3 DNA reads as TGCAGCGTTGAATTAGCCCGATCAGATACGCAGTATTTT. Translating gives CSVELARSDTQYF.

The chain has TRBV20-1 and TRBJ1-5, with D perhaps matching TRBD1 (5 bases). The CDR3 is 14 residues long. Germline V lookup: CDR1 DFQATT, CDR2 SNEGSKA (reference sequence). V dropped 0 bases and J dropped 6 bases, with 12 bases sitting between them. In nucleotides, the CDR3 is TGCAGTGCTAGAGATGGCAGGGAAGGTCAGCCCCAGCATTTT. This encodes CSARDGREGQPQHF.

This clonotype occurred once. The chain recombines TRBV10-3 with TRBJ2-7; TRBD2 matches at 7 bases. The CDR3 extends over 15 amino acids. The J segment lost 1 base and the V segment lost 10 bases, leaving 13 bases of the junction unmatched. Germline V gene data show CDR1 as ENHRY and CDR2 as SYGVKD. The CDR3 sequence is CASSIGGLGSYEQYF. The CDR3 DNA reads as TGTGCCAGTAGTATTGGCGGACTAGGATCCTACGAGCAGTACTTC.

The chain is built from TRBV9 and TRBJ1-3, with 7 bases lining up with TRBD1. The CDR3 is 17 residues long. After removal of 3 bases from V and 1 base from J, the junction contained 10 bases not matched to a gene. Germline V gene lookup returns CDR1 SGDLS and CDR2 YYNGEE. The CDR3 DNA reads as TGTGCCAGCAGCGCCTCACAGGGGAAAACTTCTGGAAACACCATATATTTT. This encodes CASSASQGKTSGNTIYF.

There are a few counts of this clonotype. J is TRBJ1-2 and V is TRBV19, with 7 bases lining up with TRBD1. Trimming removed 9 bases from V and 9 bases from J; junction bases left unmatched: 13. CDR3 length: 13 amino acids. CDR1 is LNHDA and CDR2 is SQIVND in the germline V gene (reference sequence). The CDR3 sequence is CASSALGTVRYTF. CDR3 DNA sequence: TGTGCCAGCAGTGCCCTAGGGACAGTCCGCTACACCTTC.

In regard to this clonotype: The junction departs from germline at one end; a sequencing error may be responsible. The chain carries TRBV20-1 and TRBJ1-3; D possibly corresponds to TRBD1 (6 bases). Germline V gives CDR1 DFQATT, CDR2 SNEGSKA (reference sequence). The CDR3 consists of 10 residues. CDR3 sequence reads: CSARGGTIYF. In DNA form, the CDR3 reads TGCAGCGCTAGGGGGGGCACCATATATTTT.

Remarks on this clonotype: Given a much more abundant clone one base away, this may be a read error. The V and J genes are TRBV2 and TRBJ2-5; 9 bases fit TRBD1. The length of the CDR3 is 14 residues. Germline CDR1 and CDR2: SNHLY and FYNNEI. CDR3 bases: TGTGTCAGCAGCGGACAGGGGATGGGAGAGACCCAGTACTTC. Translating gives CVSSGQGMGETQYF.

With respect to this clonotype: The junction shows a germline mismatch at one end, possibly a read error. The V call is TRBV7-9, the J call TRBJ1-3; D call uncertain. This CDR3 region has 15 residues. Germline assignment: CDR1 SEHNR and CDR2 FQNEAQ (reference sequence). CDR3 DNA: TGCGCCAGCAGCCACCTAGATATTGGTGGAAACACCATATATTTT. It yields the protein CASSHLDIGGNTIYF. Variable domain in full (rest from reference TRBV7-9 and TRBJ1-3): DTGVSQNPRHKITKRGQNVTFRCDPISEHNRLYWYRQTLGQGPEFLTYFQNEAQLEKSRLLSDRFSAERPKGSFSTLEIQRTEQGDSAMYLCASSHLDIGGNTIYFGEGSWLTVV.

The chain uses TRBV25-1 and TRBJ2-2, with 8 positions matching TRBD2. Germline V gene data show CDR1 as MGHDK and CDR2 as SYGVNS. This CDR3 is 16 amino acids long. The V and J ends lost 5 bases and 0 bases, in that order; junction bases with no gene match: 5. CDR3: CASSTALAANTGELFF. The CDR3 bases are TGTGCCAGCAGTACCGCACTAGCGGCGAACACCGGGGAGCTGTTTTTT.

This clonotype has more than one count but fewer than ten. This chain connects TRBV28 to TRBJ2-7; D is possibly TRBD2 (5 bases). Germline V gene data show CDR1 as MDHEN and CDR2 as SYDVKM. Trimming stripped 8 bases from V and 1 base from J, with 12 bases between. The CDR3 consists of 13 residues. For the CDR3, the DNA is TGTGCCAGCGGGGTTGGGAGATCCTACGAGCAGTACTTC. Protein product: CASGVGRSYEQYF.

The count of this clonotype is one. The chain couples TRBV19 to TRBJ2-5; 12 positions agree with TRBD1. V dropped 3 bases and J dropped 5; count of bases not matched to a gene: 4. Looked up from germline, CDR1 is LNHDA and CDR2 is SQIVND (reference sequence). The CDR3 is made up of 15 amino acids. The CDR3, as DNA: TGTGCCAGTAGTATCGGGGGACAGGGGGCTGAGACCCAGTACTTC. Encoded protein: CASSIGGQGAETQYF.

This clonotype was picked up a small number of times. The CDR3 nucleotides read TGTGCCAGCAGTTTATCGCGTACACTCAATTCACCCCTCCACTTT. This codes for CASSLSRTLNSPLHF. V and J are TRBV12-3 or TRBV12-4 and TRBJ1-6; D is uncertain. The CDR3 is 15 residues long. With 2 bases removed from V and 7 bases from J, the gap between germline ends came to 12 bases.